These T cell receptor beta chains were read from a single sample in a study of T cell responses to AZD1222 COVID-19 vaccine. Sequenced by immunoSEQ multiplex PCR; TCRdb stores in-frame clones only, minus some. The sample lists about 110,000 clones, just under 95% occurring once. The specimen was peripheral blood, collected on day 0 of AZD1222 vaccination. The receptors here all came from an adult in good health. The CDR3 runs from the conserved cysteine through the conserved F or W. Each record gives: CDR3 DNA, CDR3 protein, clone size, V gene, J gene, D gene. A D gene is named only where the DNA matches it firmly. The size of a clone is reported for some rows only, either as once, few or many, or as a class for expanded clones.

cdr3_nt: TGTGCCAGCAGGCTAACTATGAACACTGAAGCTTTCTTT; cdr3_aa: CASRLTMNTEAFF; clone_size: NA; v_call: TRBV12-3/TRBV12-4; j_call: TRBJ1-1; d_call: NA
cdr3_nt: TGTGCCCCCAGGCTCAGGCGCAATCAGCCCCAGCATTTT; cdr3_aa: CAPRLRRNQPQHF; clone_size: few; v_call: TRBV27; j_call: TRBJ1-5; d_call: NA
cdr3_nt: TGTGCCAGCTCCAGGGACACACCTAACTATGGCTACACCTTC; cdr3_aa: CASSRDTPNYGYTF; clone_size: once; v_call: TRBV18; j_call: TRBJ1-2; d_call: NA
cdr3_nt: TGTGCCAGCAGCTTAGCTCGAACGAGCTACGAGCAGTACTTC; cdr3_aa: CASSLARTSYEQYF; clone_size: NA; v_call: TRBV11-2; j_call: TRBJ2-7; d_call: NA
cdr3_nt: TGTGCCAGCAGCTTGGGACAGGGGGAGCTGTTTTTT; cdr3_aa: CASSLGQGELFF; clone_size: NA; v_call: TRBV5-4; j_call: TRBJ2-2; d_call: NA
cdr3_nt: TGCGCCAGCAGCCTGGGACAGAAAGGAGAGCAGTACTTC; cdr3_aa: CASSLGQKGEQYF; clone_size: NA; v_call: TRBV10-1; j_call: TRBJ2-7; d_call: TRBD1
cdr3_nt: TGTGCCAGCAGCCAAACCGGGACGGCCTCTGGAAACACCATATATTTT; cdr3_aa: CASSQTGTASGNTIYF; clone_size: NA; v_call: TRBV3-1/TRBV3-2; j_call: TRBJ1-3; d_call: NA
cdr3_nt: TGTGCCAGTACCACTCTTCAGGGACCTAACTATGGCTACACCTTC; cdr3_aa: CASTTLQGPNYGYTF; clone_size: NA; v_call: TRBV19; j_call: TRBJ1-2; d_call: NA
cdr3_nt: TGTGCCAGCAGCTTGGTCAGGGGGTACGAGCAGTACTTC; cdr3_aa: CASSLVRGYEQYF; clone_size: NA; v_call: TRBV5-8; j_call: TRBJ2-7; d_call: TRBD1
cdr3_nt: TGTGCCAGCAGCTTCCGCAGAAATGGCTACACCTTC; cdr3_aa: CASSFRRNGYTF; clone_size: NA; v_call: TRBV7-2; j_call: TRBJ1-2; d_call: NA
cdr3_nt: TGTGCCAGCAGAACAGGGGGCTCCTACAATGAGCAGTTCTTC; cdr3_aa: CASRTGGSYNEQFF; clone_size: NA; v_call: TRBV6-5; j_call: TRBJ2-1; d_call: TRBD1
cdr3_nt: TGTGCCAGCAGCCGGGGGGGACGGCAGAACACCGGGGAGCTGTTTTTT; cdr3_aa: CASSRGGRQNTGELFF; clone_size: once; v_call: TRBV3-1/TRBV3-2; j_call: TRBJ2-2; d_call: TRBD2
cdr3_nt: TGTGCCAGCAGCCCACCCAACACTGAAGCTTTCTTT; cdr3_aa: CASSPPNTEAFF; clone_size: NA; v_call: TRBV7-9; j_call: TRBJ1-1; d_call: NA
cdr3_nt: TGTGCCAGCAGTTCTGATACCTGGGGTGGCTACACCTTC; cdr3_aa: CASSSDTWGGYTF; clone_size: NA; v_call: TRBV11-3; j_call: TRBJ1-2; d_call: NA
cdr3_nt: TGTGCCAGCTCACCAAAGGAAGTCGGCGAGCAGTACTTC; cdr3_aa: CASSPKEVGEQYF; clone_size: NA; v_call: TRBV18; j_call: TRBJ2-7; d_call: NA
cdr3_nt: TGTGCCAGCAGCCAACGAGGGGCGGGCGAACCCTCGATGGACTACACCTTC; cdr3_aa: CASSQRGAGEPSMDYTF; clone_size: few; v_call: TRBV14; j_call: TRBJ1-2; d_call: NA
cdr3_nt: TGCGCCAGCAGCCGGGAGAATGGACAGCAAGAGACCCAGTACTTC; cdr3_aa: CASSRENGQQETQYF; clone_size: NA; v_call: TRBV4-1; j_call: TRBJ2-5; d_call: NA
cdr3_nt: TGTGCCAGCAGTTACCAGGGGGCATACTATGGCTACACCTTC; cdr3_aa: CASSYQGAYYGYTF; clone_size: NA; v_call: TRBV28; j_call: TRBJ1-2; d_call: TRBD1
cdr3_nt: TGTGCCAGCAGGGGGAACGGTGGCTACACCTTC; cdr3_aa: CASRGNGGYTF; clone_size: NA; v_call: TRBV5-6; j_call: TRBJ1-2; d_call: NA
cdr3_nt: TGTGCCAGCAGCTTAGCGTCTAGCGGGGTAGCCAAAAACATTCAGTACTTC; cdr3_aa: CASSLASSGVAKNIQYF; clone_size: NA; v_call: TRBV7-9; j_call: TRBJ2-4; d_call: TRBD2
cdr3_nt: TGTGCCAGCAGTGATGGCAATCAGCCCCAGCATTTT; cdr3_aa: CASSDGNQPQHF; clone_size: NA; v_call: TRBV6-1; j_call: TRBJ1-5; d_call: NA
cdr3_nt: TGTGCCAGCAGCCTCGGGACATCCTATGAAAAACTGTTTTTT; cdr3_aa: CASSLGTSYEKLFF; clone_size: NA; v_call: TRBV7-8; j_call: TRBJ1-4; d_call: NA
cdr3_nt: TGTGCCAGCAGTCACCGGGACAGGGGGAATCAGCCCCAGCATTTT; cdr3_aa: CASSHRDRGNQPQHF; clone_size: NA; v_call: TRBV6-2/TRBV6-3; j_call: TRBJ1-5; d_call: TRBD1
cdr3_nt: TGTGCCAGCAGCCCGGGACGGAATAGGAAGACCGCGAACACCGGGGAGCTGTTTTTT; cdr3_aa: CASSPGRNRKTANTGELFF; clone_size: NA; v_call: TRBV7-2; j_call: TRBJ2-2; d_call: NA
cdr3_nt: TGTGCCAGCAGCCCCCGACAGGGTAGTAGAGGCTACACCTTC; cdr3_aa: CASSPRQGSRGYTF; clone_size: NA; v_call: TRBV3-1/TRBV3-2; j_call: TRBJ1-2; d_call: TRBD1
cdr3_nt: TGTGCCACCACACTTTTACACCCGGGGGATTCACCCCTCCACTTT; cdr3_aa: CATTLLHPGDSPLHF; clone_size: NA; v_call: TRBV11-2; j_call: TRBJ1-6; d_call: NA
cdr3_nt: TGCGCCAGCAGCTTGGATCTGTCTAACTATGGCTACACCTTC; cdr3_aa: CASSLDLSNYGYTF; clone_size: NA; v_call: TRBV5-1; j_call: TRBJ1-2; d_call: NA
cdr3_nt: TGTGCCAGCAGCCTAGAGTGGGAGGGATCCAATAGCAATCAGCCCCAGCATTTT; cdr3_aa: CASSLEWEGSNSNQPQHF; clone_size: few; v_call: TRBV5-5; j_call: TRBJ1-5; d_call: NA
cdr3_nt: TGTGCCTGGACCCTACACAACAACTATGGCTACACCTTC; cdr3_aa: CAWTLHNNYGYTF; clone_size: NA; v_call: TRBV30; j_call: TRBJ1-2; d_call: NA
cdr3_nt: TGTGCCAGCAGCCAGAATCCCCAGTCCTCTGGAAACACCATATATTTT; cdr3_aa: CASSQNPQSSGNTIYF; clone_size: once; v_call: TRBV3-1/TRBV3-2; j_call: TRBJ1-3; d_call: NA
cdr3_nt: TGTGCCAGCAGCTCCTTAACAGGGCTGGAAAGGGATAACGAGCAGTACTTC; cdr3_aa: CASSSLTGLERDNEQYF; clone_size: NA; v_call: TRBV7-2; j_call: TRBJ2-7; d_call: NA
cdr3_nt: TGTGCCAGCAGACTAACAGGGGGCAATCAGCCCCAGCATTTT; cdr3_aa: CASRLTGGNQPQHF; clone_size: NA; v_call: TRBV27; j_call: TRBJ1-5; d_call: TRBD1
cdr3_nt: TGTGCCAGCAGCCAACGGACAGAGTATTCACCCCTCCACTTT; cdr3_aa: CASSQRTEYSPLHF; clone_size: NA; v_call: TRBV3-1/TRBV3-2; j_call: TRBJ1-6; d_call: NA
cdr3_nt: TGTGCCAGCAGCCAGGGAATTACCACTGAAGCTTTCTTT; cdr3_aa: CASSQGITTEAFF; clone_size: NA; v_call: TRBV14; j_call: TRBJ1-1; d_call: NA
cdr3_nt: TGCGCCAGCAGCCCAGGGGCGGCCTCTGGAAACACCATATATTTT; cdr3_aa: CASSPGAASGNTIYF; clone_size: NA; v_call: TRBV5-1; j_call: TRBJ1-3; d_call: NA
cdr3_nt: TGTGCCAGCAGCGTAGAGGTGGGGGGGGTCGCAGATACGCAGTATTTT; cdr3_aa: CASSVEVGGVADTQYF; clone_size: NA; v_call: TRBV9; j_call: TRBJ2-3; d_call: TRBD2
cdr3_nt: TGTGCCTGGAGTGTATTGTTGACAGATCGTATTAGGTCCACCGGGGAGCTGTTTTTT; cdr3_aa: CAWSVLLTDRIRSTGELFF; clone_size: NA; v_call: TRBV30; j_call: TRBJ2-2; d_call: NA
cdr3_nt: TGTGCCAGCGGACAGGGGGCGTTTTTTGATGGCTACACCTTC; cdr3_aa: CASGQGAFFDGYTF; clone_size: once; v_call: TRBV7-8; j_call: TRBJ1-2; d_call: TRBD1
cdr3_nt: TGTGCCAGCGGACGGTTGAATTCACCCCTCCACTTT; cdr3_aa: CASGRLNSPLHF; clone_size: NA; v_call: TRBV12-3/TRBV12-4; j_call: TRBJ1-6; d_call: NA
cdr3_nt: TGTGCCAGTAGTTCAACATCGAGAAAATCTAACACTGAAGCTTTCTTT; cdr3_aa: CASSSTSRKSNTEAFF; clone_size: NA; v_call: TRBV19; j_call: TRBJ1-1; d_call: NA
cdr3_nt: TGTGCCAGCAGCTTAAGGTCTAGCGGGGGGTCCTACAATGAGCAGTTCTTC; cdr3_aa: CASSLRSSGGSYNEQFF; clone_size: NA; v_call: TRBV7-6; j_call: TRBJ2-1; d_call: TRBD2
cdr3_nt: TGTGCCAGCAGTTTATATAGCAGGGGCGGCAATCAGCCCCAGCATTTT; cdr3_aa: CASSLYSRGGNQPQHF; clone_size: NA; v_call: TRBV27; j_call: TRBJ1-5; d_call: NA
cdr3_nt: TGCAGTGCTCTGGCCGGGTACGAGCAGTACTTC; cdr3_aa: CSALAGYEQYF; clone_size: once; v_call: TRBV20-1; j_call: TRBJ2-7; d_call: NA
cdr3_nt: TGTGCCAGCAGCGTAGCAGCAGATAATTCACCCCTCCACTTT; cdr3_aa: CASSVAADNSPLHF; clone_size: NA; v_call: TRBV9; j_call: TRBJ1-6; d_call: NA
cdr3_nt: TGTGCCAGCAGTTTAAGGGGACTAGCCAACGAGCAGTACTTC; cdr3_aa: CASSLRGLANEQYF; clone_size: NA; v_call: TRBV28; j_call: TRBJ2-7; d_call: TRBD2
cdr3_nt: TGTGCCAGCAGCTCCTACTATGGCTACACCTTC; cdr3_aa: CASSSYYGYTF; clone_size: NA; v_call: TRBV28; j_call: TRBJ1-2; d_call: NA
cdr3_nt: TGCAGCGCCCTAACTACCCTTTACGAGCAGTACTTC; cdr3_aa: CSALTTLYEQYF; clone_size: NA; v_call: TRBV29-1; j_call: TRBJ2-7; d_call: NA
cdr3_nt: TGTGCCAGCATACCGGGGAATAATCAGCCCCAGCATTTT; cdr3_aa: CASIPGNNQPQHF; clone_size: once; v_call: TRBV6-5; j_call: TRBJ1-5; d_call: NA
cdr3_nt: TGTGCCAGCAACGAGCCTGGGTCCACAGATACGCAGTATTTT; cdr3_aa: CASNEPGSTDTQYF; clone_size: NA; v_call: TRBV28; j_call: TRBJ2-3; d_call: NA
cdr3_nt: TGTGCCAGCAGTCCCGACAGGCCAATGAACACTGAAGCTTTCTTT; cdr3_aa: CASSPDRPMNTEAFF; clone_size: NA; v_call: TRBV28; j_call: TRBJ1-1; d_call: NA
cdr3_nt: TGTGCCAGCAGACCCTTAGCGGGGAGGGCAGATACGCAGTATTTT; cdr3_aa: CASRPLAGRADTQYF; clone_size: NA; v_call: TRBV2; j_call: TRBJ2-3; d_call: TRBD2
cdr3_nt: TGCGCCAGCAGACAGGACTACAATGAGCAGTTCTTC; cdr3_aa: CASRQDYNEQFF; clone_size: NA; v_call: TRBV4-1; j_call: TRBJ2-1; d_call: NA